Sequencing of this T cell receptor beta chain was carried out in a study of blood T cell repertoires in COVID-19. V was cut by 3 bases and J by 4 bases, with 19 bases left in between. Per the germline V gene, CDR1 is SGDLS and CDR2 is YYNGEE. The CDR3 loop spans 17 amino acids. Sequenced by immunoSEQ multiplex PCR; TCRdb stores in-frame clones only, minus some. The repertoire holds roughly 300,000 clones, with about 89% as singletons. The sequencing input was peripheral blood. This TCR was recovered from a man aged 18-30 years who had recovered from COVID-19. This chain connects TRBV9 to TRBJ2-2; maybe TRBD1 (7 bases). CDR3 protein: CASSAGTPEGATGELFF. CDR3 nucleotides: TGTGCCAGCAGCGCCGGGACCCCGGAGGGGGCCACCGGGGAGCTGTTTTTT.